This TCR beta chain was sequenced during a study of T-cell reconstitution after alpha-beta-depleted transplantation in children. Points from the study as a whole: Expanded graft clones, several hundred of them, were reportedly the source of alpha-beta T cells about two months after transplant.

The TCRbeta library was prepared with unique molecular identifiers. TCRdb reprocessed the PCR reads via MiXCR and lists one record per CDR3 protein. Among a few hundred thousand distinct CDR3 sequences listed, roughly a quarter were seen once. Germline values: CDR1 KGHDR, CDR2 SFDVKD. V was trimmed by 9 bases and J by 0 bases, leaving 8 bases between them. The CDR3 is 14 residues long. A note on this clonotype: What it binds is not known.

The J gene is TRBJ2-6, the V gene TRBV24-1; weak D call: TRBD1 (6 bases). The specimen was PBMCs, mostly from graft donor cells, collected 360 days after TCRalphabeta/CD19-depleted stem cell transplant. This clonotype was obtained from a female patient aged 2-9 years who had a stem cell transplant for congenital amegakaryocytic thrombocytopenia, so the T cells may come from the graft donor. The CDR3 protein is CATVDSSGANVLTF. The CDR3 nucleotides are TGTGCCACCGTGGACAGCTCTGGGGCCAACGTCCTGACTTTC.